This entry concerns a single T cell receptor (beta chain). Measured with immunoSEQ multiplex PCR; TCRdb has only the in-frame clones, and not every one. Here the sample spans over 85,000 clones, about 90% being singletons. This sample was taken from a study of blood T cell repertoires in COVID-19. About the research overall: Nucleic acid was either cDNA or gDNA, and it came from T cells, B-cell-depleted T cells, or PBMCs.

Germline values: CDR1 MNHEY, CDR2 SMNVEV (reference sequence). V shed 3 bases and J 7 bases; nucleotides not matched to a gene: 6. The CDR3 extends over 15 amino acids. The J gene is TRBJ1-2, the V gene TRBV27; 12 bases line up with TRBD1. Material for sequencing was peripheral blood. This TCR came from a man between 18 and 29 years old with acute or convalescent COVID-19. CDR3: CASSLLEGQGAGYTF. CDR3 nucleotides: TGTGCCAGCAGTTTGCTTGAGGGACAGGGGGCTGGCTACACCTTC.